These 19 T cell receptor beta chains were all obtained from the same sample, sequenced in a study of blood T cell repertoires in COVID-19. TCRdb's table, derived via immunoSEQ multiplex PCR, lists solely in-frame clones and lacks some. Here the sample spans about 270,000 clones, 65% to 90% being singletons. What was sequenced was peripheral blood. The receptor set was obtained from a human donor in a cohort sampled during active COVID-19.

This clone was recorded once. V gene TRBV7-9 combines with J gene TRBJ2-5; possible D gene TRBD2, 7 bases. Germline-derived CDR1 and CDR2 are SEHNR and FQNEAQ (reference sequence). The V gene lost 4 bases and the J gene lost 2 bases, with 20 bases spanning the gap. The CDR3 runs 17 residues. The CDR3 spells CASSSRTRGGPQETQYF. The CDR3 nucleotides are TGTGCCAGCAGCTCCCGGACTAGAGGGGGACCACAAGAGACCCAGTACTTC. Together with reference TRBV7-9 and TRBJ2-5, the CDR3 gives the full variable domain: DTGVSQNPRHKITKRGQNVTFRCDPISEHNRLYWYRQTLGQGPEFLTYFQNEAQLEKSRLLSDRFSAERPKGSFSTLEIQRTEQGDSAMYLCASSSRTRGGPQETQYFGPGTRLLVL.

This chain joins TRBV13 and TRBJ1-2; a weak D match, TRBD1 (6 bases). Germline V CDR1 and CDR2: PRHDT, FYEKMQ (reference sequence). Trimming pared 5 bases from V and 7 bases from J, leaving 20 bases between. The CDR3 has 15 amino acids. CDR3 residues: CASSVYRAGEGGYTF. DNA of the CDR3: TGTGCCAGCAGCGTGTACAGGGCTGGGGAGGGTGGCTACACCTTC.

The chain carries TRBV24-1 and TRBJ2-6; D is possibly TRBD1 (6 bases). The CDR3 contains 14 residues. CDR1 is KGHDR and CDR2 is SFDVKD in the germline V gene. The ends were cut back, 4 bases at V and 15 bases at J, with 18 bases in the middle. The CDR3 is CATSDARQARSLTF. In nucleotides, the CDR3 is TGTGCCACCAGTGACGCTCGACAGGCACGATCCCTGACTTTC.

V is TRBV7-6 and J is TRBJ2-1; D uncertain. Between the trimmed V and J ends, which lost 5 bases and 6 bases, there was a span of 11 bases. The germline gives CDR1 SGHVS, CDR2 FNYEAQ. CDR3 size: 13 residues. CDR3 bases: TGTGCCAGCAGCCTCGGTACCCGCAATGAGCAGTTCTTC. Amino acid sequence: CASSLGTRNEQFF.

This chain joins TRBV7-9 and TRBJ2-7, with 8 bases matching TRBD2. V gave up 1 base and J gave up 3 bases; unmatched junction bases: 5. CDR1 SEHNR and CDR2 FQNEAQ come from the germline V gene (reference sequence). The CDR3 contains 15 residues. For the CDR3, the DNA is TGTGCCAGCAGCTTAGGGCTAGCGGGTTTCTACGAGCAGTACTTC. This gives the protein CASSLGLAGFYEQYF.

This clone was seen repeatedly, ten times or more. The chain uses TRBV3-1 (or the pseudogene TRBV3-2) and TRBJ1-3, with a possible D match to TRBD1 (5 bases). Germline values: CDR1 LGHDT, CDR2 YNNKEL (reference sequence). V gave up 4 bases and J gave up 4 bases, with 14 bases separating them. The CDR3 has 15 amino acids. CDR3 sequence reads: CASSLGRASGNTIYF. The CDR3 nucleotides are TGTGCCAGCAGCCTGGGCAGGGCATCCGGAAACACCATATATTTT.

This chain links TRBV27 with TRBJ2-2; 9 bases agree with TRBD1. V shed 5 bases and J 5 bases; nucleotides not matched to a gene: 9. The CDR3 consists of 16 residues. Germline CDR1 MNHEY, CDR2 SMNVEV (reference sequence). The DNA of the CDR3 is TGTGCCAGCAGTCCGCGGGACAGGGTCTGGACCGGGGAGCTGTTTTTT. This sequence encodes CASSPRDRVWTGELFF.

This chain connects TRBV5-1 to TRBJ1-2; no definite D call. Germline CDR1 is SGHRS and CDR2 is YFSETQ. CDR3 length: 13 amino acids. V dropped 0 bases and J dropped 3 bases, with 6 bases sitting between them. CDR3 in DNA: TGCGCCAGCAGCTTGGACGGTGACTATGGCTACACCTTC. Protein: CASSLDGDYGYTF.

V gene TRBV5-1 combines with J gene TRBJ2-3, with 9 nucleotides matching TRBD2. CDR1 is SGHRS, CDR2 YFSETQ, per germline. The length of the CDR3 is 14 residues. V was pared by 1 base and J by 6 bases, with 3 bases of the junction left unmatched. CDR3 region: CASSLQLAGDTQYF. Here the CDR3 DNA reads TGCGCCAGCAGCTTGCAACTAGCGGGCGATACGCAGTATTTT.

V gene TRBV4-3 combines with J gene TRBJ2-7, with 10 bases aligning to TRBD2. Trimming took 3 bases from V and 2 from J; bases not matched to a gene: 4. The CDR3 sequence is 15 residues long. Per germline, CDR1 LGHNA and CDR2 YSLEER. The CDR3 DNA is TGCGCCAGCAGCCAGAAGCGGGAGGGCCCCTACGAGCAGTACTTC. Translation gives CASSQKREGPYEQYF.

V is TRBV18 and J is TRBJ1-5; 7 bases map to TRBD1. The CDR3 runs to 17 residues. With 5 bases clipped from V and 2 bases from J, the junction kept 12 bases outside the gene matches. CDR1 and CDR2 from the germline V gene are KGHSH and LQKENI. The CDR3 nucleotides are TGTGCCAGCTCAGAATCAACAGGGGTGGATGGCAATCAGCCCCAGCATTTT. Its protein is CASSESTGVDGNQPQHF.

The chain employs TRBV3-1 (or the pseudogene TRBV3-2) and TRBJ2-5; perhaps TRBD2 as D (6 bases). The V end was cut by 0 bases, the J end by 1 base, with 12 bases between. Per germline, CDR1 LGHDT and CDR2 YNNKEL (reference sequence). The length of the CDR3 is 16 residues. CDR3 in DNA: TGTGCCAGCAGCCAAGATCGGCCTAGCGCCCAAGAGACCCAGTACTTC. The encoded protein is CASSQDRPSAQETQYF.

The V gene is TRBV2, the J gene TRBJ2-1, with unresolved D. CDR1 is SNHLY, CDR2 FYNNEI, per germline. Trimming left V 6 bases short and J 0 bases short, with 6 bases between. This CDR3 contains 13 residues. The CDR3 nucleotides are TGTGCCAGCAGGGCCACCTCCTACAATGAGCAGTTCTTC. It translates to CASRATSYNEQFF.

The rearrangement joins TRBV4-1 to TRBJ2-1, with unresolved D. The CDR3 loop spans 13 amino acids. V was shortened by 1 base and J by 6 bases, with 7 bases between the two germline ends. Germline CDR1 MGHRA, CDR2 YSYEKL. The DNA of the CDR3 is TGCGCCAGCAGCCAAGCCAACGGCAATGAGCAGTTCTTC. The encoded protein is CASSQANGNEQFF.

This clone was recorded once. The rearrangement links TRBV19 to TRBJ2-7; possible D gene TRBD2, 5 bases. The CDR3 loop spans 13 amino acids. Trimming left V 3 bases short and J 3 bases short, with 9 bases between. Germline V gene data show CDR1 as LNHDA and CDR2 as SQIVND (reference sequence). The CDR3 coding sequence is TGTGCCAGTAGTATTAACGGGAACTACGAGCAGTACTTC. Its translation: CASSINGNYEQYF. The complete variable domain, with remaining parts taken from reference TRBV19 and TRBJ2-7, reads DGGITQSPKYLFRKEGQNVTLSCEQNLNHDAMYWYRQDPGQGLRLIYYSQIVNDFQKGDIAEGYSVSREKKESFPLTVTSAQKNPTAFYLCASSINGNYEQYFGPGTRLTVT.

The V call is TRBV5-6, the J call TRBJ2-1; 14 bases are shared with TRBD2. Germline lookup yields CDR1 SGHDT and CDR2 YYEEEE. This CDR3 region has 16 residues. V lost 1 base and J lost 9; bases outside the gene matches: 6. The CDR3 sequence is CASSLRGLAGVGEQFF. Written as DNA, the CDR3 is TGTGCCAGCAGCTTGCGGGGACTAGCGGGAGTGGGTGAGCAGTTCTTC.

The V gene is TRBV19, the J gene TRBJ1-1, with 7 bases fitting TRBD1. With V trimmed by 6 bases and J by 3 bases, 10 bases remained unmatched. This CDR3 has 15 amino acids. The germline V gene has CDR1 LNHDA and CDR2 SQIVND (reference sequence). CDR3 nucleotide sequence: TGTGCCAGTAGCCCCAGGTCGGACAGGTACACTGAAGCTTTCTTT. It is translated as CASSPRSDRYTEAFF.

This chain links TRBV29-1 with TRBJ2-4, with D perhaps TRBD2 (5 bases). Germline assignment: CDR1 SQVTM and CDR2 ANQGSEA. This CDR3 is built from 11 residues. V shed 7 bases and J shed 3 bases, with 7 bases lying between them. CDR3 region: CSGRDKNIQYF. The CDR3, as DNA: TGCAGCGGACGGGACAAAAACATTCAGTACTTC.

The rearrangement joins TRBV5-1 to TRBJ2-1; D is uncertain. Germline V gene sequence: CDR1 SGHRS, CDR2 YFSETQ. Trimming removed 0 bases at V and 3 bases at J, with 7 bases between. This CDR3 comprises 14 residues. Here the CDR3 reads CASSLGSLYNEQFF. DNA of the CDR3: TGCGCCAGCAGCTTGGGCAGTCTCTACAATGAGCAGTTCTTC.